Below, 18 T cell receptor beta chains from the same sample are listed, as sequenced in a study of blood T cells in healthy people across ages. Combining a sample-barcoded 5' primer with a J-beta primer mix, a second PCR ran for 7 to 11 cycles. MiXCR, run by TCRdb on the 5' RACE reads, gives a single entry per CDR3 protein. The sample includes 1.5 million to 2 million distinct CDR3 sequences, about 35% of them seen just once. Sequenced material: blood. The origin of the receptors is a woman in her twenties or thirties in good health.

This clonotype was recorded at least ten times. V and J are TRBV20-1 and TRBJ2-5, with a tentative D call TRBD2 (6 bases). Trimming took 7 bases from V and 0 from J, leaving 18 bases between them. The germline V gene encodes CDR1 DFQATT and CDR2 SNEGSKA (reference sequence). The CDR3 consists of 15 residues. The DNA for the CDR3 is TGCAGTGGTACGGGAACGGGGGACTACCAAGAGACCCAGTACTTC. It is translated as CSGTGTGDYQETQYF.

The V gene is TRBV15, the J gene TRBJ1-3; 8 bases match TRBD1. CDR1 is LNHNV, CDR2 YYDKDF, per germline (reference sequence). The CDR3 length is 15 residues. V shed 0 bases and J 2 bases; nucleotides not matched to a gene: 0. CDR3 in DNA: TGTGCCACCAGCAGAGACAGGGGGCCTGGAAACACCATATATTTT. Protein: CATSRDRGPGNTIYF.

In this sample, this clonotype turned up a few times. The V call is TRBV25-1, the J call TRBJ2-7, with D unresolved. The CDR3 totals 13 residues. Trimming took off 0 bases at V and 4 bases at J, with 7 bases between the two ends. Germline V gene lookup returns CDR1 MGHDK and CDR2 SYGVNS. The CDR3, as DNA: TGTGCCAGCAGTGAATATAAAGGGTACGAGCAGTACTTC. It yields the protein CASSEYKGYEQYF.

This clonotype was seen a few times. This rearrangement joins TRBV12-3 or TRBV12-4 to TRBJ2-7, with TRBD2 matching over 8 bases. This CDR3 comprises 15 residues. V lost 7 bases to trimming and J lost 6 bases; unmatched junction nucleotides: 14. The chain's CDR3 is CASTPRGSGMGEQYF. The CDR3 DNA sequence: TGTGCCAGCACCCCCCGCGGTAGCGGGATGGGCGAGCAGTACTTC.

J is TRBJ2-7 and V is TRBV11-2, with D uncertain. The V end lost 5 bases, the J end lost 2 bases, and 13 bases lay between the germline ends. CDR1 and CDR2 from the germline V gene are SGHAT and FQNNGV. This CDR3 contains 14 residues. CDR3 sequence: CASSPVGRPYEQYF. CDR3 coding DNA: TGTGCCAGCAGCCCCGTCGGACGGCCCTACGAGCAGTACTTC.

In this sample, this clonotype turned up many times. For the CDR3, the DNA is TGCAGTGCTAGACCCCGGAAGGGGACTAGCGGAAACATCCCACTCTGGATAGAGCAGTTCTTC. Protein product: CSARPRKGTSGNIPLWIEQFF. The chain employs TRBV20-1 and TRBJ2-1, with 11 bases aligning to TRBD2. V was clipped by 2 bases and J by 10 bases; unmatched bases: 28. The CDR3 extends over 21 amino acids. Germline values: CDR1 DFQATT, CDR2 SNEGSKA (reference sequence).

In this sample, this clonotype turned up many times. This chain joins TRBV13 and TRBJ2-7; unclear D gene. CDR1 is PRHDT and CDR2 is FYEKMQ in the germline V gene (reference sequence). The CDR3 sequence is 14 residues long. V was trimmed by 0 bases and J by 1 base, leaving 7 bases between them. The CDR3 region is CASSLGRMSYEQYF. Here the CDR3 DNA reads TGTGCCAGCAGCTTAGGACGGATGTCCTACGAGCAGTACTTC.

The chain couples TRBV7-9 to TRBJ1-2; a possible D gene is TRBD1 (5 bases). Looked up from germline, CDR1 is SEHNR and CDR2 is FQNEAQ (reference sequence). The ends were cut back, 4 bases at V and 3 bases at J, with 18 bases in the middle. This CDR3 region has 16 residues. CDR3 loop: CASSSGLGQGHYGYTF. CDR3 DNA sequence: TGTGCCAGCAGCTCCGGATTAGGGCAGGGCCACTATGGCTACACCTTC.

This clonotype was counted a few times. This chain links TRBV20-1 with TRBJ2-1; 7 bases agree with TRBD2. This CDR3 is 14 amino acids long. The ends lost 4 bases at V and 1 base at J; junction bases unmatched: 4. Per the germline V gene, CDR1 is DFQATT and CDR2 is SNEGSKA (reference sequence). CDR3: CSATVRESYNEQFF. The CDR3 region has the DNA TGCAGTGCTACCGTGCGGGAGTCCTACAATGAGCAGTTCTTC.

The chain links TRBV5-1 to TRBJ1-4; D unclear. CDR3 length: 14 amino acids. V lost 4 bases and J 8 bases, leaving 15 bases between the germline ends. Germline-derived CDR1 and CDR2 are SGHRS and YFSETQ. CDR3 coding DNA: TGCGCCAGCAGCCCGAGCCTTACGGGGGAAAAACTGTTTTTT. Its translation is CASSPSLTGEKLFF.

This clonotype was counted a few times. The CDR3: CASSAYRVLGEQFF. CDR3 nucleotides: TGTGCCAGCAGCGCCTACAGGGTTCTGGGTGAGCAGTTCTTC. The rearrangement uses TRBV7-2 and TRBJ2-1; tentative D call: TRBD1 (6 bases). V shed 5 bases and J shed 9 bases, with 17 bases lying between them. There are 14 residues in the CDR3. The germline CDR1 and CDR2 sequences are SGHTA and FQGNSA.

Note on this clonotype: At one end, the junction sequence differs from germline, possibly due to a read error. The chain carries TRBV6-5 and TRBJ2-3, with unresolved D. In germline, CDR1 is MNHEY, CDR2 SVGAGI. This CDR3 spans 16 amino acids. The DNA for the CDR3 is TGTGCCGGCAGTTACTCGCCGAGAGCTAGCACAGATACGCAGTATTTT. It yields the protein CAGSYSPRASTDTQYF.

Notes on this clonotype: The junction shows a germline mismatch at one end, possibly a read error. This chain joins TRBV6-1 and TRBJ2-1; the match to TRBD1 covers 8 bases. CDR3 size: 15 residues. CDR1 is MNHNS, CDR2 SASEGT, per germline. CDR3 coding DNA: TGTGCCAGCGGTGAAATCCGCAGGGGGCGAAATGAGCAGTTCTTC. It yields the protein CASGEIRRGRNEQFF.

This clonotype was counted a few times. This chain links TRBV6-1 with TRBJ1-5; D possibly corresponds to TRBD1 (5 bases). The V and J ends lost 7 bases and 7 bases respectively, with 14 bases between them. The germline gives CDR1 MNHNS, CDR2 SASEGT. CDR3 length equals 13 residues. CDR3 residues: CASKGREGQPQHF. The DNA of the CDR3 is TGTGCCAGCAAGGGAAGAGAGGGGCAGCCCCAGCATTTT.

The J gene is TRBJ1-4, the V gene TRBV20-1, with D possibly being TRBD1 (5 bases). Trimming shortened V by 7 bases and J by 4 bases, and 10 bases separated the two germline ends. There are 12 residues in the CDR3. Germline V lookup: CDR1 DFQATT, CDR2 SNEGSKA (reference sequence). CDR3 sequence: CSGGGVNEKLFF. CDR3 DNA sequence: TGCAGTGGGGGCGGCGTTAATGAAAAACTGTTTTTT.

This rearrangement joins TRBV4-1 to TRBJ1-2; perhaps TRBD1 as D (6 bases). V was clipped by 3 bases and J by 0 bases, with 14 bases between them. Germline CDR1 and CDR2: MGHRA and YSYEKL. This CDR3 is 16 amino acids long. The CDR3 here is CASSQRGTTANYGYTF. The CDR3 DNA reads TGCGCCAGCAGCCAGAGGGGGACAACCGCTAACTATGGCTACACCTTC.

CDR3 sequence reads: CASRARERGTQYF. CDR3 DNA: TGTGCCAGCAGAGCGCGGGAGAGGGGGACCCAGTACTTC. V gene TRBV6-6 combines with J gene TRBJ2-7; TRBD2 aligns across 7 bases. The tail of the sequence fits TRBJ2-5 better, so the J call may be wrong. This CDR3 comprises 13 residues. CDR1 is MNHNY and CDR2 is SVGAGI in the germline V gene (reference sequence).

The chain has TRBV3-1 and TRBJ1-2; D gene ambiguous. With 1 base removed from V and 2 bases from J, the gap between germline ends came to 5 bases. CDR1 and CDR2 from the germline V gene are LGHDT and YNNKEL (reference sequence). The CDR3 is made up of 13 amino acids. In nucleotides, the CDR3 is TGTGCCAGCAGCCAAGCCAGAAACTATGGCTACACCTTC. Translation gives CASSQARNYGYTF.